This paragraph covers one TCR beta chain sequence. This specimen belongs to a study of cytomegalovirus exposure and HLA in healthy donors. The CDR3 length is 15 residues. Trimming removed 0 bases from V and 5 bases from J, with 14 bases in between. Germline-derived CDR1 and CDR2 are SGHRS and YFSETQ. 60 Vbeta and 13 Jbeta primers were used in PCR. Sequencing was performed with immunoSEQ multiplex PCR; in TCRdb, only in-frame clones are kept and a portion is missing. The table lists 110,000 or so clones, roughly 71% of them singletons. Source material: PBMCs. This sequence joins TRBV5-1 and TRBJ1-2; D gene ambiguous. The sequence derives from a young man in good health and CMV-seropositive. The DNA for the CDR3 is TGCGCCAGCAGCTTGGGGAGGGCCGAAGGGTATGGCTACACCTTC. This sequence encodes CASSLGRAEGYGYTF. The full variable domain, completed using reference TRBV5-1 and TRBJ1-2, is KAGVTQTPRYLIKTRGQQVTLSCSPISGHRSVSWYQQTPGQGLQFLFEYFSETQRNKGNFPGRFSGRQFSNSRSEMNVSTLELGDSALYLCASSLGRAEGYGYTFGSGTRLTVV.